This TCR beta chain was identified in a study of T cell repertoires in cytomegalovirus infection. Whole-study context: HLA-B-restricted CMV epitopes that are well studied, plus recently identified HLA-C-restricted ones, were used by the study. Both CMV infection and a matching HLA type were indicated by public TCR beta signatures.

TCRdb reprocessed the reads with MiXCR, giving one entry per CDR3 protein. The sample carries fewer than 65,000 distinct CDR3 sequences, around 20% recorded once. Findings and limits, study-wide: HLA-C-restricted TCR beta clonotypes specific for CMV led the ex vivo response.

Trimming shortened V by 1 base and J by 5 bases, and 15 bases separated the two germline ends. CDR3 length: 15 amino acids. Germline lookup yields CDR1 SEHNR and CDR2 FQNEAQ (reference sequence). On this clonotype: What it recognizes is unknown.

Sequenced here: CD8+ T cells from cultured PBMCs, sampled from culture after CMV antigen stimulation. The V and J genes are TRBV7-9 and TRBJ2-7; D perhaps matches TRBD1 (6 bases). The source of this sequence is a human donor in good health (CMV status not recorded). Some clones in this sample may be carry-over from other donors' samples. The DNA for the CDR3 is TGTGCCAGCAGCTTAGGGGGGCTAGGGCAGGACGAGCAGTACTTC. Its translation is CASSLGGLGQDEQYF.